The 6 T cell receptor beta chains below come from one sample, sequenced in a study of blood T cell repertoires in COVID-19. Here immunoSEQ multiplex PCR was the method, and the copy in TCRdb shows in-frame clones only, minus some. The sample yields tens of thousands of clones, about 86% seen once. Material for sequencing was peripheral blood. Receptors originate from a man aged 40-49 years with COVID-19, enrolled during active disease.

CDR3: CASSSQGQPNQPQHF. In nucleotides, the CDR3 is TGTGCCAGCAGCTCCCAAGGACAGCCCAATCAGCCCCAGCATTTT. The chain carries TRBV5-6 and TRBJ1-5, with D maybe TRBD1 (6 bases). The CDR3 runs to 15 residues. V gave up 3 bases and J gave up 3 bases, with 13 bases separating them. Germline CDR1 SGHDT, CDR2 YYEEEE.

This rearrangement joins TRBV18 to TRBJ2-1; TRBD2 matches 16 bases. Germline trimming cut 6 bases from V and 7 bases from J; bases unmatched to any gene: 6. The CDR3 is made up of 16 amino acids. CDR1 and CDR2 from the germline V gene are KGHSH and LQKENI. The CDR3 DNA is TGTGCCAGCTCCGGGACTAGCGGGAGGGCCGAAAATGAGCAGTTCTTC. This gives the protein CASSGTSGRAENEQFF.

Only one count was recorded for this clone. The chain carries TRBV3-1 (or the pseudogene TRBV3-2) and TRBJ1-2; 9 nucleotides align to TRBD1. The CDR3 is made up of 16 amino acids. From germline, CDR1 is LGHDT and CDR2 YNNKEL (reference sequence). V gave up 0 bases and J gave up 4 bases; unmatched junction bases: 6. The chain's CDR3 is CASSQDLGTGLYGYTF. The DNA for the CDR3 is TGTGCCAGCAGCCAAGATTTGGGGACAGGGCTCTATGGCTACACCTTC.

The rearrangement uses TRBV3-1 (or the pseudogene TRBV3-2) and TRBJ1-6; D remains unclear. Per the germline V gene, CDR1 is LGHDT and CDR2 is YNNKEL (reference sequence). CDR3 size: 15 residues. V was clipped by 4 bases and J by 5 bases, with 12 bases between them. CDR3 amino acids: CASSPTGGNNSPLHF. DNA for the CDR3: TGTGCCAGCAGCCCCACGGGAGGGAATAATTCACCCCTCCACTTT.

This sequence joins TRBV12-5 and TRBJ2-7; possible D gene TRBD1, 5 bases. This CDR3 contains 14 residues. V dropped 2 bases and J dropped 3 bases, with 11 bases sitting between them. CDR1 is LGHNT and CDR2 is FRNRAP in the germline V gene. The CDR3 bases are TGTGCTAGTGGTTTGTGGCTGACAGACTACGAGCAGTACTTC. Encoded protein: CASGLWLTDYEQYF.

J is TRBJ1-1 and V is TRBV28, with 9 bases that match TRBD1. Per the germline V gene, CDR1 is MDHEN and CDR2 is SYDVKM. The CDR3 has 16 residues. V gave up 2 bases and J gave up 0 bases; unmatched junction bases: 4. CDR3 in DNA: TGTGCCAGCAGTTTAGTTACAGGGGGCGTGAACACTGAAGCTTTCTTT. Translation: CASSLVTGGVNTEAFF.